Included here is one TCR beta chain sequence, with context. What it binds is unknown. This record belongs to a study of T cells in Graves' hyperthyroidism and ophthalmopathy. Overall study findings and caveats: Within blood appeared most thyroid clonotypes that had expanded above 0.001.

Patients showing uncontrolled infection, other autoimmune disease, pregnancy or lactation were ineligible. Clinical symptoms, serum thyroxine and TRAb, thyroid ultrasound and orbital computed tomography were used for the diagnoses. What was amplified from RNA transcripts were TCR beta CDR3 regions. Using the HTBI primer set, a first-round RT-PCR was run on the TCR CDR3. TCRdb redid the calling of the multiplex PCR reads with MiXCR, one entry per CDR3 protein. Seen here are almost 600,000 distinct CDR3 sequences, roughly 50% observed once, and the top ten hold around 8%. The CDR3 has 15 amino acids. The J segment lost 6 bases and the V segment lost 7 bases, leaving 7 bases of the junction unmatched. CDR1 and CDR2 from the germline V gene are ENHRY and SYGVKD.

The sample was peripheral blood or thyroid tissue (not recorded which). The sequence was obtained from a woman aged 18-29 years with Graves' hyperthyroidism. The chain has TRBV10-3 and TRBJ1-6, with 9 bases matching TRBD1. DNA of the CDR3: TGTGCCATCACCGAAGGGACAGGGAGTAATTCACCCCTCCACTTT. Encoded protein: CAITEGTGSNSPLHF.